These 17 T cell receptor beta chains share one sample of origin, sequenced in a study of somatic mutations in cytotoxic T cells in rheumatoid arthritis. Data came from immunoSEQ multiplex PCR; TCRdb stores just in-frame clones and leaves some out. The sample contains roughly 35,000 clones, approximately 80% of which appear only once. The sample consisted of CD8+ T cells sorted from blood. The receptors derive from a middle-aged man in good health.

This clone is medium-sized in the sample. The rearrangement links TRBV6-1 to TRBJ2-7; 9 positions agree with TRBD1. Germline values: CDR1 MNHNS, CDR2 SASEGT. V shed 3 bases, J shed 6 bases, and the junction held 6 bases outside the gene matches. The CDR3 is 14 residues long. CDR3 sequence reads: CASSEGTGQSEQYF. CDR3 in DNA: TGTGCCAGCAGTGAGGGGACAGGGCAGTCCGAGCAGTACTTC.

V and J are TRBV30 and TRBJ2-3; D is perhaps TRBD2 (6 bases). From germline, CDR1 is GTSNPN and CDR2 SVGIG (reference sequence). V was cut by 4 bases and J by 3 bases, with 17 bases left in between. This CDR3 has 15 residues. CDR3 amino acids: CAWISGGSSTDTQYF. The CDR3 bases are TGTGCCTGGATAAGTGGAGGGAGTTCGACAGATACGCAGTATTTT.

This rearrangement joins TRBV6-5 to TRBJ1-1; D is unresolved. Germline CDR1 reads MNHEY; CDR2 reads SVGAGI. The CDR3 is 16 residues long. V shed 0 bases and J shed 2 bases, with 13 bases lying between them. For the CDR3, the DNA is TGTGCCAGCAGTTACTCCGCCGGACGAACCAACACTGAAGCTTTCTTT. It is translated as CASSYSAGRTNTEAFF.

CDR3 residues: CASSVDRGGNTGELFF. DNA for the CDR3: TGTGCCAGCAGCGTCGACAGGGGGGGGAACACCGGGGAGCTGTTTTTT. The gene calls are TRBV9 and TRBJ2-2; TRBD1 agrees at 9 bases. CDR3 length: 16 amino acids. Trimming at V came to 2 bases and at J to 1 base, leaving 3 bases not matched to a gene. Germline CDR1 SGDLS, CDR2 YYNGEE. Full variable domain (rest looked up from reference TRBV9 and TRBJ2-2): DSGVTQTPKHLITATGQRVTLRCSPRSGDLSVYWYQQSLDQGLQFLIQYYNGEERAKGNILERFSAQQFPDLHSELNLSSLELGDSALYFCASSVDRGGNTGELFFGEGSRLTVL.

This clone was seen only a few times. The rearrangement uses TRBV27 and TRBJ2-7; tentative D call: TRBD1 (5 bases). Germline CDR1 MNHEY, CDR2 SMNVEV (reference sequence). This CDR3 is built from 15 residues. The V and J ends lost 5 bases and 6 bases respectively, with 20 bases between them. This CDR3 is CASSLEIDSPLEQYF. In DNA, the CDR3 is TGTGCCAGCAGTCTCGAAATCGACAGTCCCCTCGAGCAGTACTTC.

This CDR3 reads CASSRAEGYNEQFF. Here the CDR3 DNA reads TGTGCCAGCAGCCGAGCGGAGGGCTACAATGAGCAGTTCTTC. The chain is built from TRBV11-1 and TRBJ2-1, with a tentative D call TRBD2 (6 bases). Germline V gene data show CDR1 as SGHAT and CDR2 as FQDESV (reference sequence). Trimming removed 5 bases at V and 3 bases at J, with 11 bases between. The CDR3 length is 14 residues. Looking up the rest from reference TRBV11-1 and TRBJ2-1 gives the full variable domain: EAEVAQSPRYKITEKSQAVAFWCDPISGHATLYWYRQILGQGPELLVQFQDESVVDDSQLPKDRFSAERLKGVDSTLKIQPAELGDSAMYLCASSRAEGYNEQFFGPGTRLTVL.

The chain carries TRBV6-1 and TRBJ2-7; D remains ambiguous. The CDR3 extends over 13 amino acids. Germline-derived CDR1 and CDR2 are MNHNS and SASEGT. The ends were cut back, 9 bases at V and 3 bases at J, with 15 bases in the middle. The DNA for the CDR3 is TGTGCCAGTGAGGACCGGAGTGGCTACGAGCAGTACTTC. It encodes CASEDRSGYEQYF.

The chain combines TRBV10-3 with TRBJ2-1; D not resolved. Germline values: CDR1 ENHRY, CDR2 SYGVKD. The CDR3 totals 14 residues. Trimming pared 2 bases from V and 3 bases from J, leaving 8 bases between. The CDR3 region has the DNA TGTGCCATCAGTGAGGGCGGATACTACAATGAGCAGTTCTTC. This gives the protein CAISEGGYYNEQFF.

This rearrangement joins TRBV29-1 to TRBJ2-6, with 7 nucleotides matching TRBD1. The germline gives CDR1 SQVTM, CDR2 ANQGSEA. The length of the CDR3 is 18 residues. The V and J ends lost 1 base and 0 bases, in that order; junction bases with no gene match: 9. Written as DNA, the CDR3 is TGCAGCGTTGAAGCCCCCGGGACAGATATCTCTGGGGCCAACGTCCTGACTTTC. It codes for CSVEAPGTDISGANVLTF.

For the CDR3, the DNA is TGTGCCAGCAGTTTAGACAGGGATTCGAACGAAAAACTGTTTTTT. This codes for CASSLDRDSNEKLFF. The chain uses TRBV28 and TRBJ1-4; 7 bases match TRBD1. This CDR3 region has 15 residues. Germline V CDR1 and CDR2: MDHEN, SYDVKM. After removal of 2 bases from V and 8 bases from J, the junction contained 8 bases not matched to a gene.

This CDR3 is CASSFLVEGGKLFF. Here the CDR3 DNA reads TGTGCCAGCAGCTTTCTCGTCGAGGGGGGAAAACTGTTTTTT. This chain links TRBV7-9 with TRBJ1-4; tentatively, D is TRBD1 (6 bases). The CDR3 has 14 residues. The ends were cut back, 3 bases at V and 10 bases at J, with 15 bases in the middle. Germline V gene lookup returns CDR1 SEHNR and CDR2 FQNEAQ (reference sequence).

This clone was observed a single time. The V gene is TRBV6-1, the J gene TRBJ1-1; D gene ambiguous. This CDR3 contains 14 residues. V lost 2 bases to trimming and J lost 1 base, with 8 bases between them. CDR1 is MNHNS, CDR2 SASEGT, per germline. CDR3 protein: CASSEKPANTEAFF. The CDR3 region has the DNA TGTGCCAGCAGTGAAAAACCCGCGAACACTGAAGCTTTCTTT.

V gene TRBV9 combines with J gene TRBJ1-3; TRBD1 aligns across 7 bases. The CDR3 totals 17 residues. Trimming at V came to 3 bases and at J to 0 bases, leaving 9 bases not matched to a gene. Germline V gene data show CDR1 as SGDLS and CDR2 as YYNGEE. CDR3 region: CASSETSGGISGNTIYF. The CDR3 coding sequence is TGTGCCAGCAGCGAAACATCAGGGGGGATCTCTGGAAACACCATATATTTT. Based on the CDR3 plus reference TRBV9 and TRBJ1-3, the full variable domain is DSGVTQTPKHLITATGQRVTLRCSPRSGDLSVYWYQQSLDQGLQFLIQYYNGEERAKGNILERFSAQQFPDLHSELNLSSLELGDSALYFCASSETSGGISGNTIYFGEGSWLTVV.

This chain uses TRBV6-5 with TRBJ2-7; D gene uncertain. V was trimmed by 0 bases and J by 4 bases, leaving 10 bases between them. CDR1 is MNHEY and CDR2 is SVGAGI in the germline V gene. CDR3 length: 14 amino acids. The CDR3 loop reads CASSYSIGAYEQYF. The DNA for the CDR3 is TGTGCCAGCAGTTACTCGATAGGAGCTTACGAGCAGTACTTC.

This clone was observed a single time. V is TRBV7-9 and J is TRBJ2-4; possible D gene TRBD1, 5 bases. Germline V gene sequence: CDR1 SEHNR, CDR2 FQNEAQ (reference sequence). This CDR3 has 14 residues. Trimming took off 5 bases at V and 5 bases at J, with 13 bases between the two ends. The CDR3 coding sequence is TGTGCCAGCAGCCTTACAGGTTCCGAAAACATTCAGTACTTC. This codes for CASSLTGSENIQYF. Full variable domain (rest looked up from reference TRBV7-9 and TRBJ2-4): DTGVSQNPRHKITKRGQNVTFRCDPISEHNRLYWYRQTLGQGPEFLTYFQNEAQLEKSRLLSDRFSAERPKGSFSTLEIQRTEQGDSAMYLCASSLTGSENIQYFGAGTRLSVL.

The table lists this clone with a count of one. The chain carries TRBV28 and TRBJ2-7; maybe TRBD2 (5 bases). The CDR3 consists of 13 residues. V shed 3 bases and J shed 0 bases, with 6 bases lying between them. The germline V gene encodes CDR1 MDHEN and CDR2 SYDVKM. DNA of the CDR3: TGTGCCAGCAGTTTTAGCGACTCCTACGAGCAGTACTTC. Translated: CASSFSDSYEQYF.

This chain uses TRBV29-1 with TRBJ2-7, with D perhaps given as TRBD1 or TRBD2 (5 bases each). Germline V gene sequence: CDR1 SQVTM, CDR2 ANQGSEA. This CDR3 spans 13 amino acids. Trimming removed 4 bases at V and 5 bases at J, with 15 bases between. CDR3 sequence reads: CSVGFPGTHEQYF. CDR3 nucleotide sequence: TGCAGCGTTGGCTTTCCTGGGACCCACGAGCAGTACTTC.